What follows describes a single T cell receptor (beta chain). This sample is drawn from a study of blood T cells in healthy people across ages. This CDR3 contains 15 residues. The germline V gene has CDR1 MGHRA and CDR2 YSYEKL. The V segment lost 2 bases and the J segment 4 bases; nucleotides outside the gene matches: 3. For the second PCR, which ran for 7 to 11 cycles, a sample-barcoded 5' primer and a J-beta primer mix were used. TCRdb re-analysed the 5' RACE reads in MiXCR, keeping a single row per CDR3 protein. The data show 980,000 or so distinct CDR3 sequences, with roughly 48% seen just once and 10% to 15% held by the top ten. Per sample, at least 5.5 micrograms of total RNA were extracted.

Input material: blood. This clonotype was sampled from a man aged 25 to 45 in good health. The chain is built from TRBV4-1 and TRBJ1-1, with 11 bases identical to TRBD1. The CDR3 DNA sequence: TGCGCCAGCAGCCAACCGGGACAGGGGGGCACTGAAGCTTTCTTT. It yields the protein CASSQPGQGGTEAFF.